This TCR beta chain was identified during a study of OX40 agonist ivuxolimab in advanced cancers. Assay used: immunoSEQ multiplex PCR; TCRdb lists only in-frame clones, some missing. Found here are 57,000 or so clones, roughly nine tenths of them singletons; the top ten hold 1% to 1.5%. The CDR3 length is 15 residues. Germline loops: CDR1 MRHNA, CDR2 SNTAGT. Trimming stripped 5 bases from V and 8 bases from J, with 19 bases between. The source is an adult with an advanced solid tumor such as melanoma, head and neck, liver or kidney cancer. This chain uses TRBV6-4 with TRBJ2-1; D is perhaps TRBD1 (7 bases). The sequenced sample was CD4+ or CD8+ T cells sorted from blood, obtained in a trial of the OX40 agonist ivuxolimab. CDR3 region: CASSNGGGGRDEQFF. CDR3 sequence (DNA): TGTGCCAGCAGTAACGGCGGAGGGGGCAGGGATGAGCAGTTCTTC.